This TCR beta chain derives from a study of T cells after yellow fever vaccination (dated by TCRdb to about 2019). About the study as a whole: The SMART-Seq v4 Ultra Low Input RNA kit was used to prepare libraries from fractions with low cell numbers. To follow T-cell clones before and after primary and booster YFV17D yellow fever vaccination, bulk TCR alpha and beta repertoires were sequenced over time. The cohort comprised two healthy male donors, one aged 18 to 29 and one aged 30 to 40 years. Blood was drawn at multiple timepoints before and after primary and secondary immunization, with bulk PBMC replicates and cell subsets isolated.

For sequencing, an Illumina NovaSeq 6000 was employed. Synthesis of TCR cDNA relied on 5'RACE template switching, a step that introduced a universal primer site along with unique molecular identifiers. Priming of cDNA synthesis was performed from both the TCR alpha and TCR beta constant segments. Library amplification used two PCR steps, and the second PCR step added sample barcodes and sequencing adapters. Sequencing of libraries was performed on Illumina HiSeq 2500 (2x100 bp) or NovaSeq (2x150 bp). Per the authors' processing: MIGEC handled demultiplexing of reads and collapsing into UMI consensus sequences, while MiXCR performed V(D)J alignment. Using edgeR on replicate PBMC samples, clonotypes were called vaccine-responding if FDR was below 0.01 and the log2 fold change was above 5 up to day 15. Bulk clonotypes were assigned CD4 or CD8 identity according to which sequenced CD4 or CD8 repertoire held them at higher abundance. TCRdb redid the processing of the public reads, applying fastp at Q25 and MiXCR, and retained in-frame beta chains. Records with the same CDR3 protein are collapsed into one entry carrying the most frequent genes and DNA. None of the V and J calls come from the authors' own analysis; TCRdb made them. The sample data list nearly 300,000 distinct CDR3 sequences, and about 10% of these were observed just once. The top ten hold around 3.5% of the sample.

The study at large found these results: A small fraction of clonotypes appeared in both the CD4 and CD8 compartments, likely as a result of convergent recombination. Compared with the primary T-cell response, the secondary T-cell response was faster but weaker, reaching its peak on day 5 rather than on day 15. Most clones expanded after primary vaccination (approximately 95% of CD4 and 88% of CD8) were re-detected after the booster, suggesting that broad memory maintenance occurred. FACS-sorted repertoires could contain abundant contaminating clonotypes from the bulk population, so computational filtering was required. Only a couple of donors were included in the study, so the extent to which the findings can be generalized is limited.

The sample's treatment or condition label, in plain terms: live attenuated yellow fever vaccine strain. A standard Ficoll-Paque protocol was used to isolate PBMCs from peripheral blood. CD4 and CD8 T-cell fractions were isolated with Dynabeads CD4 and CD8 positive selection kits. TriZol was used to extract RNA from bulk PBMCs, from CD4 and CD8 fractions, and from dextramer-positive and dextramer-negative fractions. The sample holds many counts of this clonotype. This clone's antigen is unknown. Base-call qualities are not available, and no considerably larger clone is one nucleotide away. According to the germline V gene, CDR1 reads SGHTA and CDR2 reads FQGNSA. The CDR3, from cysteine to phenylalanine, totals 16 residues. Only CDR3 DNA is held: 48 bases, read in frame from base 1. V lost 5 bases and J lost 19 bases; the stretch between them is 30 bases long.

This TCR was sampled from a man younger than 35 who received the YFV17D yellow fever vaccine. The rearranged segments are TRBV7-2 and TRBJ1-6; the D region possibly corresponds to TRBD1 (5 bases align). Here the sequenced sample was CD4+ T cells sorted from PBMCs, taken 5 days after the yellow fever booster vaccination. The nucleotides read TGTGCCAGCAGCCCTGGACCGGGGGAGGGCCCGTCGTTACTGCACTTT. Translated, this gives CASSPGPGEGPSLLHF.